This T cell receptor beta chain was captured in a study of shared T cell receptors in the human thymus. Profiling relied on immunoSEQ multiplex PCR, and the TCRdb table lists in-frame clones only, not all of them. The repertoire holds hundreds of thousands of clones, with more than 75% as singletons. Trimming shortened V by 3 bases and J by 6 bases, and 27 bases separated the two germline ends. The V gene's germline CDR1 is LGHNA and CDR2 YSLEER. This CDR3 has 19 residues. The same data also went into a second study, on human thymus T cells. As that report states: Finnish infants who were healthy and having corrective surgery for congenital heart defects made up the donors. Resections obtained during corrective heart surgery supplied the thymus tissue. Gene usage (both V and J) appeared biased in thymic and blood repertoires. Unrelated people showed highly overlapping thymic repertoires, related research reported.

This receptor was obtained from a boy less than two years old with a congenital heart defect. V and J are TRBV4-3 and TRBJ1-3, with D unclear. Material: thymocytes. CDR3 sequence reads: CASSQERGPYPGSKNTIYF. DNA for the CDR3: TGCGCCAGCAGCCAGGAGCGGGGTCCCTACCCCGGATCGAAAAACACCATATATTTT.